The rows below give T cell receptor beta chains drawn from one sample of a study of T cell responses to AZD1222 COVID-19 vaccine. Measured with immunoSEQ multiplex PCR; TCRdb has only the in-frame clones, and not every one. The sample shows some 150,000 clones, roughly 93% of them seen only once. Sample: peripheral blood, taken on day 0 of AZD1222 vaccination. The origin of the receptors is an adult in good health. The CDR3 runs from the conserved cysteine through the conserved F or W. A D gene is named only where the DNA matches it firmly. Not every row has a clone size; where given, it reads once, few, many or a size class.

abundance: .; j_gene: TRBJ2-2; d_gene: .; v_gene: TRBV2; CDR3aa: CASIIGRELFF; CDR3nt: TGTGCCAGCATTATTGGACGGGAGCTGTTTTTT
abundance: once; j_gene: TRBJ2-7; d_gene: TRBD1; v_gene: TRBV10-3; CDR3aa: CAIVGQGDEQYF; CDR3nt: TGTGCCATCGTGGGACAGGGGGACGAGCAGTACTTC
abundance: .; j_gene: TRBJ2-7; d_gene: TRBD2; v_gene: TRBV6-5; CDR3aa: CASAREIAGRYEQYF; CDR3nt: TGTGCCAGCGCGAGGGAGATAGCGGGGCGTTACGAGCAGTACTTC
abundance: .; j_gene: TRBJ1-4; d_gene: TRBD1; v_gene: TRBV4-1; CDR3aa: CASSFQQGADEKLFF; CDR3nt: TGCGCCAGCAGCTTTCAACAGGGGGCGGATGAAAAACTGTTTTTT
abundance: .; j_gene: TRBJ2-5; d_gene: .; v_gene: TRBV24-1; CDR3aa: CATSDDPLARTQYF; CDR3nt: TGTGCCACCAGTGATGACCCTCTGGCCAGGACCCAGTACTTC
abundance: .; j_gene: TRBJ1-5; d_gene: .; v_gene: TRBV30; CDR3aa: CAWSAGPQNQPQHF; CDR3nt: TGTGCCTGGAGCGCCGGGCCCCAAAATCAGCCCCAGCATTTT
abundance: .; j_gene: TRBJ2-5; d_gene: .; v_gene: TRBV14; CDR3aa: CASSQGVSETQYF; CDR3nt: TGTGCCAGCAGCCAAGGAGTGTCAGAGACCCAGTACTTC
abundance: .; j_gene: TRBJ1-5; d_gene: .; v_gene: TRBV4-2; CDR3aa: CASSQDVGGLANQPQHF; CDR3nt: TGTGCCAGCAGCCAAGACGTAGGAGGACTGGCCAATCAGCCCCAGCATTTT
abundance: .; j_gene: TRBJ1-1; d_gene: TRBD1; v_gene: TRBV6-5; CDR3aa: CASRAGTVNTEAFF; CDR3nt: TGTGCCAGCAGAGCCGGGACAGTGAACACTGAAGCTTTCTTT
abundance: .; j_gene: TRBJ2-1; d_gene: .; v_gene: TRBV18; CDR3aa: CASSISEGDEQFF; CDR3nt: TGTGCCAGCTCCATCAGCGAGGGGGATGAGCAGTTCTTC
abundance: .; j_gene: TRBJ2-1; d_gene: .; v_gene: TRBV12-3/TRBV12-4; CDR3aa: CASRPNRVSEQFF; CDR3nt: TGTGCCAGCAGGCCGAACAGGGTGAGTGAGCAGTTCTTC
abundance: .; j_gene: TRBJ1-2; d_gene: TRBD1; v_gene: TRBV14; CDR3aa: CASSKDATGTFYGYTF; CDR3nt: TGTGCCAGCAGCAAGGATGCGACAGGGACCTTCTATGGCTACACCTTC
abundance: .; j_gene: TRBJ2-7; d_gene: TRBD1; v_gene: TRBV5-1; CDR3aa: CASSSGQGGLYEQYF; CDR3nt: TGCGCCAGCAGCTCAGGACAGGGTGGGTTATACGAGCAGTACTTC
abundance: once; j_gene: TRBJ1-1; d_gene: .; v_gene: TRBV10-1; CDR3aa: CASSGSIGKRALLNTEAFF; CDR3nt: TGCGCCAGCAGTGGGTCAATAGGGAAGAGAGCGCTATTGAACACTGAAGCTTTCTTT
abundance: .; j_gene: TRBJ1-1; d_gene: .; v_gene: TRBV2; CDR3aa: CASRGDQNTEAFF; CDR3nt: TGTGCCAGCAGGGGGGACCAGAACACTGAAGCTTTCTTT
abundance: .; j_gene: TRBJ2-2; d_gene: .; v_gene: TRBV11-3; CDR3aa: CASSLGSGRGDTGELFF; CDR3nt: TGTGCCAGCAGCTTAGGGTCTGGCAGGGGAGACACCGGGGAGCTGTTTTTT
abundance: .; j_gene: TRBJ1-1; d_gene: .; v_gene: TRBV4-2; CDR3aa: CASWRVRFTEAFF; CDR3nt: TGTGCCAGCTGGAGAGTGAGGTTCACTGAAGCTTTCTTT
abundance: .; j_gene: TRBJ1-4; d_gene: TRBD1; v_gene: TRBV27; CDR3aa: CASSLPDRGKLFF; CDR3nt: TGTGCCAGCAGTTTACCGGACAGGGGAAAACTGTTTTTT
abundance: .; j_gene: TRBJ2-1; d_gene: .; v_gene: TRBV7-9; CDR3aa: CASRGTAYNEQFF; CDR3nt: TGTGCCAGCCGGGGCACCGCCTACAATGAGCAGTTCTTC
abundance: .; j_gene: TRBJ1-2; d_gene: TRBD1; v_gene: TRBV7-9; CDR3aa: CASSLLPGQGSPANYGYTF; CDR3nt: TGTGCCAGCAGCTTACTACCGGGACAGGGGTCCCCAGCTAACTATGGCTACACCTTC
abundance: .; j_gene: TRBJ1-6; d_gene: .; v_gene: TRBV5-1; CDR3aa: CASSLEGNLNNSPLHF; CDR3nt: TGCGCCAGCAGCTTGGAGGGAAATCTTAATAATTCACCCCTCCACTTT
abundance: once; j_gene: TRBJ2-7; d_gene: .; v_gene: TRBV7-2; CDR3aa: CASSLGVGSYEQYF; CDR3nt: TGTGCCAGCAGCTTAGGCGTGGGGTCCTACGAGCAGTACTTC
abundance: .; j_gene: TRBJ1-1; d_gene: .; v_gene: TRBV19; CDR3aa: CASSIRGLGRGNEAFF; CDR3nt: TGTGCCAGTAGTATTAGAGGCCTGGGCAGGGGCAATGAAGCTTTCTTT
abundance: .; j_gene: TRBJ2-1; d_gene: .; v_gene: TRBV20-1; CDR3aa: CSASGLAHEIEQFF; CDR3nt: TGCAGTGCTAGTGGGCTAGCGCATGAGATCGAGCAGTTCTTC
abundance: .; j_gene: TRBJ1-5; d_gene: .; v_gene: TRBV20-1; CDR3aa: CSARGDTREYF; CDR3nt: TGCAGTGCTAGAGGGGACACTCGTGAGTATTTT
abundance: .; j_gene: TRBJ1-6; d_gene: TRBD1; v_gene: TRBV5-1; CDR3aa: CASSEDRGPSPLHF; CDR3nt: TGCGCCAGCAGCGAGGACAGGGGGCCTTCACCCCTCCACTTT
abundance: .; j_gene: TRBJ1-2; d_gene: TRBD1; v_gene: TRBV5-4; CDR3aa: CASSFGGTGYGYTF; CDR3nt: TGTGCCAGCAGCTTTGGGGGGACAGGGTATGGCTACACCTTC
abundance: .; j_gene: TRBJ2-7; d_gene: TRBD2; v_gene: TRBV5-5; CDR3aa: CASSLAPRGLAYEQYF; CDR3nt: TGTGCCAGCAGCTTGGCTCCTCGGGGACTAGCCTACGAGCAGTACTTC
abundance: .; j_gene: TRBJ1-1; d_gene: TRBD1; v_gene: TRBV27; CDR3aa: CASSSQGTGNTEAFF; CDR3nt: TGTGCCAGCAGCTCACAGGGGACAGGGAACACTGAAGCTTTCTTT
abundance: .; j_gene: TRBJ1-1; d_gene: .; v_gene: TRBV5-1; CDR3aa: CASSLGDRGMENTEAFF; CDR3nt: TGCGCCAGCAGCTTGGGGGATAGGGGGATGGAGAACACTGAAGCTTTCTTT
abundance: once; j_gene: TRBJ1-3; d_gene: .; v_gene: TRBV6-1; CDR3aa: CASSEYGGSSSGNTIYF; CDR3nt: TGTGCCAGCAGTGAATATGGGGGTAGCAGCTCTGGAAACACCATATATTTT
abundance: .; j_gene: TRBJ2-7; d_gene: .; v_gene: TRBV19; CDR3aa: CASSIAGRPYEQYF; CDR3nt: TGTGCCAGTAGTATAGCTGGCAGACCTTACGAGCAGTACTTC
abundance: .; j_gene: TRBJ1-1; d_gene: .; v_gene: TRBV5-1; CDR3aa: CASRDGSMNTEAFF; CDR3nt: TGCGCCAGCAGGGACGGCTCAATGAACACTGAAGCTTTCTTT
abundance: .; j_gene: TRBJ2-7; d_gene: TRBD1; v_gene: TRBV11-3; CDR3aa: CASSRQGDYEQYF; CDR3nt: TGTGCCAGCAGCCGACAGGGGGACTACGAGCAGTACTTC
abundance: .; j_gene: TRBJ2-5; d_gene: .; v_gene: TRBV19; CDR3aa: CASSMRGGETQYF; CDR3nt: TGTGCCAGTAGTATGAGGGGGGGGGAGACCCAGTACTTC
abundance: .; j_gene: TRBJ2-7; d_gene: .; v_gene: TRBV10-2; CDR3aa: CASNWADRAYEQYF; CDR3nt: TGCGCCAGCAATTGGGCGGACAGAGCCTACGAGCAGTACTTC
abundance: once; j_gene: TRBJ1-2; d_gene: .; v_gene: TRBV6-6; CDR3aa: CASSRDAEPNYGYTF; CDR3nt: TGTGCCAGCAGCCGGGACGCCGAGCCTAACTATGGCTACACCTTC
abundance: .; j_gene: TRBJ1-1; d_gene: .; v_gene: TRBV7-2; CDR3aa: CASSLTYGGYRAFF; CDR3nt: TGTGCCAGCAGCTTAACTTACGGGGGTTATAGAGCTTTCTTT
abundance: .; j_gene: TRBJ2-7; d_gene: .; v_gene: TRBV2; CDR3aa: CASSDRLLSYEQYF; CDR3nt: TGTGCCAGCAGTGACAGGCTTCTCTCCTACGAGCAGTACTTC
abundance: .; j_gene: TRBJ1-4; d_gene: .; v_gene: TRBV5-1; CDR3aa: CASNWGAGLATNEKLFF; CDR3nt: TGCGCCAGCAACTGGGGGGCAGGGCTTGCAACTAATGAAAAACTGTTTTTT
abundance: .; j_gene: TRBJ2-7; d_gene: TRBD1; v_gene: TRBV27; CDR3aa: CASSRTGVSYEQYF; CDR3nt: TGTGCCAGCAGCCGGACAGGGGTTAGCTACGAGCAGTACTTC
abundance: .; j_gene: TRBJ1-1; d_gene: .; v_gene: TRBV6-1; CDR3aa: CASSEGWAPNTEAFF; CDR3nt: TGTGCCAGCAGTGAAGGTTGGGCCCCGAACACTGAAGCTTTCTTT
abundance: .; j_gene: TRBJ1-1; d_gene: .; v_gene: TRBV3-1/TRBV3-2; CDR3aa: CASSRGSGGTEAFF; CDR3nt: TGTGCCAGCAGCCGGGGGTCTGGGGGGACTGAAGCTTTCTTT
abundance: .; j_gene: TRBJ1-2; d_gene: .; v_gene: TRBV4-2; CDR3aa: CASSQDLRGFYGYTF; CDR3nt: TGTGCCAGCAGCCAAGATCTGAGAGGGTTCTATGGCTACACCTTC
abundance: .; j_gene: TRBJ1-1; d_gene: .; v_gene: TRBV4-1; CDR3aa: CASSQGTLGLNTEAFF; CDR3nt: TGCGCCAGCAGCCAAGGGACATTAGGTTTGAACACTGAAGCTTTCTTT
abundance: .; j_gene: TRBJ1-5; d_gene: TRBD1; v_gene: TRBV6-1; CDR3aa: CASSPGTGGIQPQHF; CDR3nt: TGTGCCAGCAGTCCCGGGACAGGGGGAATTCAGCCCCAGCATTTT
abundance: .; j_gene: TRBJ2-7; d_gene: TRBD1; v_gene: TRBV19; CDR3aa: CASSNPGQGSYEQYF; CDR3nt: TGTGCCAGTTCCAACCCGGGACAGGGTTCCTACGAGCAGTACTTC
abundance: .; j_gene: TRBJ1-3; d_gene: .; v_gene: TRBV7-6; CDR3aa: CASSLGPSGNTIYF; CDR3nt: TGTGCCAGCAGCTTAGGGCCTTCTGGAAACACCATATATTTT
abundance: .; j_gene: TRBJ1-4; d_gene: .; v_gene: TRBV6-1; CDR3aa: CASSDPPPGENEKLFF; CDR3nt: TGTGCCAGCAGTGATCCTCCCCCGGGGGAGAATGAAAAACTGTTTTTT
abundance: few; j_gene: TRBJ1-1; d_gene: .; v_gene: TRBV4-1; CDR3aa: CASSQDGPGTAEAFF; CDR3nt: TGCGCCAGCAGCCAAGATGGCCCGGGGACGGCTGAAGCTTTCTTT
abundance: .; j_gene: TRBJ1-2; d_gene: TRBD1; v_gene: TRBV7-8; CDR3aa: CASSSGQGSPEGGYTF; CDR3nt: TGTGCCAGCAGCTCAGGACAGGGGTCCCCTGAAGGGGGCTACACCTTC
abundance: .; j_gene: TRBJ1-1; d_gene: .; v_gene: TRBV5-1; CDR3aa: CASSLDTGKTEAFF; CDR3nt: TGCGCCAGCAGCTTGGATACAGGGAAGACTGAAGCTTTCTTT
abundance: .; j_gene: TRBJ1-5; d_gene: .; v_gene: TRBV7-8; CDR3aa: CASSFGPNQPQHF; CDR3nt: TGTGCCAGCAGCTTCGGGCCCAATCAGCCCCAGCATTTT
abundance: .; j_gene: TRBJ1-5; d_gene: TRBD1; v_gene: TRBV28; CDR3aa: CASSFVVGQGIQPQHF; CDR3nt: TGTGCCAGCAGTTTTGTCGTCGGACAGGGGATCCAGCCCCAGCATTTT
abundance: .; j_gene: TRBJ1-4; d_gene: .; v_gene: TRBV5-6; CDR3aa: CASSSGPAGEKLFF; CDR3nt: TGTGCCAGCAGCTCCGGCCCCGCGGGTGAAAAACTGTTTTTT
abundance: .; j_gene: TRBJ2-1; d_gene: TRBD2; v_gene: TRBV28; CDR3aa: CASSGRARNEQFF; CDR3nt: TGTGCCAGCAGCGGGAGGGCACGCAATGAGCAGTTCTTC
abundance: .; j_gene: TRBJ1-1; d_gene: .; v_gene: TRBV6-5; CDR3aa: CASSYYDTTNTEAFF; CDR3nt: TGTGCCAGCAGTTACTACGACACGACGAACACTGAAGCTTTCTTT
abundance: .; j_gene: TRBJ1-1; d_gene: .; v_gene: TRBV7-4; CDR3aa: CASSPTGWGNDTEAFF; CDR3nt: TGTGCCAGCAGCCCCACGGGGTGGGGGAATGACACTGAAGCTTTCTTT
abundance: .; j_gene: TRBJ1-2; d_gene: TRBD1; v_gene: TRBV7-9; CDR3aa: CASSRRDSDYGYTF; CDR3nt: TGTGCCAGCAGCCGACGGGACAGTGACTATGGCTACACCTTC
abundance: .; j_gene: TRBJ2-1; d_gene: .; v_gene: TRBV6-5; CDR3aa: CASKTSGVFNEQFF; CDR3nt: TGTGCCAGCAAGACTAGTGGGGTTTTCAATGAGCAGTTCTTC